The TCR beta chain described here comes from a study of T-cell reconstitution after alpha-beta-depleted transplantation in children. Study results and caveats: The origin of alpha-beta T cells about two months after transplant was reportedly several hundred expanded graft clones. Some patients' high day-60 TCRbeta diversity was attributed to recipient cells surviving conditioning. Once a year had passed after transplant, T-cell counts and diversity came mostly from newly produced T cells.

For TCRbeta, the library was prepared with unique molecular identifiers. TCRdb fed the PCR reads into MiXCR, producing one record per CDR3 protein. Of 73,000 or so distinct CDR3 sequences in the sample, 4% to 5% are singletons; the top ten hold approximately 17%. The V gene lost 5 bases and the J gene lost 0 bases, with 10 bases spanning the gap. The CDR3 is made up of 14 amino acids. CDR1 is SGHAT and CDR2 is FQDESV in the germline V gene (reference sequence). This clonotype was counted at least ten times. Its matching antigen is unknown. The specimen was PBMCs, mostly from graft donor cells, collected 180 days after TCRalphabeta/CD19-depleted stem cell transplant. This receptor was obtained from a boy under three years old who had a stem cell transplant for acute myeloid leukemia, so the T cells may come from the graft donor. The chain employs TRBV11-1 and TRBJ2-5, with no clear D. The CDR3 sequence is CASSPPIHQETQYF. The CDR3 coding sequence is TGTGCCAGCAGCCCCCCTATTCACCAAGAGACCCAGTACTTC.